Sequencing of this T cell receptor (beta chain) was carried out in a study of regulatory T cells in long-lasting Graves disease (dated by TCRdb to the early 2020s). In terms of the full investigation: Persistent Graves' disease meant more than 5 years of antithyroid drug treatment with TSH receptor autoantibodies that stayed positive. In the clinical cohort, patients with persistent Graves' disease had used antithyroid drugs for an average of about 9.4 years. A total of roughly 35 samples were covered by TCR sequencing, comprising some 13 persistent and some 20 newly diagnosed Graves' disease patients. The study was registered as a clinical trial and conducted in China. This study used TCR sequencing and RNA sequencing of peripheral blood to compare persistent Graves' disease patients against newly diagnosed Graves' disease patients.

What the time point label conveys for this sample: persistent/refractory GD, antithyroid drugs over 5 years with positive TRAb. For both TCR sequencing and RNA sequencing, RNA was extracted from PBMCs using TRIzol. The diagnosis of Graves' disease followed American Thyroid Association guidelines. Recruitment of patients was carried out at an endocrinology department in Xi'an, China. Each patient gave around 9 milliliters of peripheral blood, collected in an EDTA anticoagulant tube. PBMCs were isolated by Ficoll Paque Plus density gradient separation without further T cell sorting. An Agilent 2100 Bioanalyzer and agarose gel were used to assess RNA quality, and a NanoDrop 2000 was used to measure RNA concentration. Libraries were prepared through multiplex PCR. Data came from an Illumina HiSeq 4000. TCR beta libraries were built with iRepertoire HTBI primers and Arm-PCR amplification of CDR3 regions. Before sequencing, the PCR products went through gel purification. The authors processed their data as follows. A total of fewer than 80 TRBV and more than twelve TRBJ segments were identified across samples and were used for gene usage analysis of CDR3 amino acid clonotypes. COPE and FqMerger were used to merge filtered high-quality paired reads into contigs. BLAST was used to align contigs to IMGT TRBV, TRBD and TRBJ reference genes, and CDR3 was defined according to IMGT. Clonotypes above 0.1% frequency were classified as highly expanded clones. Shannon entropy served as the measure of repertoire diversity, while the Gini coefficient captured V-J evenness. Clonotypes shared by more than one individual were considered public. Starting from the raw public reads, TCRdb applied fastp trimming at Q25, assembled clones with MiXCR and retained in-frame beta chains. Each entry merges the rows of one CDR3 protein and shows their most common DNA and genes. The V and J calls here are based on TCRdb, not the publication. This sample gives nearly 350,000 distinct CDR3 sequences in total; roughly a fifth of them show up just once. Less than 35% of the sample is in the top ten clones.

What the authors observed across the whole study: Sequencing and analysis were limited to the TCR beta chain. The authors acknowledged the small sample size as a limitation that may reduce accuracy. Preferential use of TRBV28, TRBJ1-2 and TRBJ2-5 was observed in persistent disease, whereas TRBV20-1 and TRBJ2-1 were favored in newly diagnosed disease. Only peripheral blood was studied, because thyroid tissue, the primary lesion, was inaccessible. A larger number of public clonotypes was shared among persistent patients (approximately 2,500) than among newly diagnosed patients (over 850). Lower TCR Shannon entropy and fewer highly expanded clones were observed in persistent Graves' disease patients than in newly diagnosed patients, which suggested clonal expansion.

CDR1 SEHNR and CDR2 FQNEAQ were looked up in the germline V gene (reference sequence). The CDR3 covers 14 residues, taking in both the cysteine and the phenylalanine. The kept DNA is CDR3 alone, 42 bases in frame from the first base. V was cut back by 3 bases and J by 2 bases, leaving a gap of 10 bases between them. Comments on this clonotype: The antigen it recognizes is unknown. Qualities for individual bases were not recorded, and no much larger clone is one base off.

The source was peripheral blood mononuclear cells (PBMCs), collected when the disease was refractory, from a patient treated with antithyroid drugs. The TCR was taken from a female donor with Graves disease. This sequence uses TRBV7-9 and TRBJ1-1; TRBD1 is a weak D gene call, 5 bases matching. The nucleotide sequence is TGTGCCAGCAGCTTCGGGACGGGCAACACTGAAGCTTTCTTT. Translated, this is CASSFGTGNTEAFF.